Shown below are 15 T cell receptor beta chains from a single sample sequenced in a study of T cells after yellow fever vaccination. One entry per CDR3 protein results from TCRdb running MiXCR on the 5' RACE reads. Of roughly 250,000 distinct CDR3 sequences in the sample, 10% to 15% were seen once. Here the sequenced sample was CD4+ T cells sorted from PBMCs, taken 45 days after the yellow fever booster vaccination. The receptors stem from a man younger than 45 who received the YFV17D yellow fever vaccine.

This clonotype was seen only a few times. The rearrangement joins TRBV29-1 to TRBJ2-1; D may be TRBD2 (5 bases). The germline V gene encodes CDR1 SQVTM and CDR2 ANQGSEA. Trimming took off 3 bases at V and 4 bases at J, with 16 bases between the two ends. The CDR3 consists of 15 residues. The CDR3 sequence: CSVEPDSRNYNEQFF. The CDR3, as DNA: TGCAGCGTTGAGCCGGACTCACGCAATTACAATGAGCAGTTCTTC.

The V call is TRBV12-3 or TRBV12-4, the J call TRBJ1-1; D not resolved. This CDR3 has 14 residues. Trimming left V 3 bases short and J 1 base short, with 9 bases between. The CDR3 DNA sequence: TGTGCCAGCAGTTTGTCCGCGAAGAACACTGAAGCTTTCTTT. This codes for CASSLSAKNTEAFF.

The chain is built from TRBV30 and TRBJ2-1; TRBD2 aligns across 8 bases. From germline, CDR1 is GTSNPN and CDR2 SVGIG (reference sequence). The CDR3 totals 15 residues. The ends lost 0 bases at V and 7 bases at J; junction bases unmatched: 8. The CDR3: CAWSVQAGVFNEQFF. DNA of the CDR3: TGTGCCTGGAGTGTACAAGCGGGAGTATTTAATGAGCAGTTCTTC.

The table lists this clonotype with a few counts. The chain links TRBV7-9 to TRBJ1-2; D unclear. V lost 5 bases, J lost 3 bases, and 7 bases lay in between. The CDR3 covers 12 residues. The germline V gene has CDR1 SEHNR and CDR2 FQNEAQ (reference sequence). CDR3 in amino acids: CASSAFDYGYTF. The DNA of the CDR3 is TGTGCCAGCAGCGCCTTCGACTATGGCTACACCTTC.

This clonotype was seen more than once but under ten times. The chain combines TRBV6-1 with TRBJ2-1; possible D gene TRBD2, 5 bases. This CDR3 contains 10 residues. Trimming stripped 9 bases from V and 7 bases from J, with 7 bases between. Germline V gene data show CDR1 as MNHNS and CDR2 as SASEGT. CDR3 sequence (DNA): TGTGCCAGAACGGGAAATGAGCAGTTCTTC. Translation: CARTGNEQFF.

The chain carries TRBV7-2 and TRBJ2-7; D remains unclear. CDR1 SGHTA and CDR2 FQGNSA come from the germline V gene. This CDR3 has 15 amino acids. V gave up 3 bases and J gave up 1 base, with 13 bases separating them. CDR3 coding DNA: TGTGCCAGCAGCTTCGGTAAGGCCCCATCCTACGAGCAGTACTTC. This encodes CASSFGKAPSYEQYF. Combining the CDR3 with reference TRBV7-2 and TRBJ2-7 gives the whole variable domain GAGVSQSPSNKVTEKGKDVELRCDPISGHTALYWYRQSLGQGLEFLIYFQGNSAPDKSGLPSDRFSAERTGGSVSTLTIQRTQQEDSAVYLCASSFGKAPSYEQYFGPGTRLTVT.

The rearrangement uses TRBV30 and TRBJ2-1; unclear D gene. V was cut by 4 bases and J by 0 bases, with 7 bases left in between. The CDR3 is 13 amino acids. The germline V gene has CDR1 GTSNPN and CDR2 SVGIG (reference sequence). CDR3 nucleotides: TGTGCCTGGAATGTACACTCCTACAATGAGCAGTTCTTC. Encoded protein: CAWNVHSYNEQFF.

This clonotype has ten or more counts. CDR3 loop: CSASTGLSGHNEQFF. CDR3 sequence (DNA): TGCAGTGCGTCGACAGGGTTAAGTGGCCACAATGAGCAGTTCTTC. The V and J genes are TRBV20-1 and TRBJ2-1, with 7 bases fitting TRBD1. V gave up 6 bases and J gave up 5 bases; unmatched junction bases: 13. The CDR3 is made up of 15 amino acids. Germline loops: CDR1 DFQATT, CDR2 SNEGSKA (reference sequence).

This clonotype was counted ten times or more. The chain has TRBV6-4 and TRBJ2-1, with 10 bases fitting TRBD2. The CDR3 contains 15 residues. Germline values: CDR1 MRHNA, CDR2 SNTAGT. V was pared by 4 bases and J by 8 bases, with 8 bases of the junction left unmatched. CDR3 loop: CASSGQAGGPHEQFF. In DNA, the CDR3 is TGTGCCAGCAGTGGGCAAGCGGGAGGGCCTCATGAGCAGTTCTTC.

This clonotype was observed at least ten times. This sequence joins TRBV7-6 and TRBJ2-3; no firm D call. The CDR3 length is 15 residues. Germline-derived CDR1 and CDR2 are SGHVS and FNYEAQ. V was shortened by 0 bases and J by 2 bases, with 9 bases between the two germline ends. The CDR3, as DNA: TGTGCCAGCAGCTTAGCTACCGGTTCCACAGATACGCAGTATTTT. This translates into CASSLATGSTDTQYF. The whole variable domain, remainder taken from reference TRBV7-6 and TRBJ2-3, is GAGVSQSPRYKVTKRGQDVALRCDPISGHVSLYWYRQALGQGPEFLTYFNYEAQQDKSGLPNDRFSAERPEGSISTLTIQRTEQRDSAMYRCASSLATGSTDTQYFGPGTRLTVL.

The table lists this clonotype with a few counts. The chain carries TRBV24-1 and TRBJ1-1, with D possibly being TRBD1 (5 bases). The V end lost 12 bases, the J end lost 5 bases, and 12 bases lay between the germline ends. Germline CDR1 and CDR2: KGHDR and SFDVKD. The CDR3 totals 11 residues. The CDR3 loop reads CARGVGTEAFF. The CDR3 DNA reads TGTGCCCGGGGGGTTGGGACTGAAGCTTTCTTT.

The rearrangement joins TRBV12-3 or TRBV12-4 to TRBJ2-1; 10 bases are shared with TRBD2. V trimming: 8 bases; J trimming: 7 bases; junction bases outside the gene matches: 8. CDR3 length equals 14 residues. The CDR3 coding sequence is TGTGCCAGCTCGCTAGCGGGAGAACTAAATGAGCAGTTCTTC. It encodes CASSLAGELNEQFF.

The V gene is TRBV6-6, the J gene TRBJ1-3, with TRBD1 identical over 9 bases. V shed 8 bases and J 6 bases; nucleotides not matched to a gene: 5. The CDR3 spans 13 residues. Germline-derived CDR1 and CDR2 are MNHNY and SVGAGI (reference sequence). The CDR3: CASRTGVVNTIYF. The CDR3 DNA follows: TGTGCCAGCCGGACAGGGGTGGTAAACACCATATATTTT.

The chain is built from TRBV4-2 and TRBJ2-2, with 9 bases fitting TRBD1. Germline V gene lookup returns CDR1 LGHNA and CDR2 YNFKEQ. V shed 3 bases, J shed 4 bases, and the junction held 12 bases outside the gene matches. This CDR3 is built from 18 residues. The CDR3 here is CASSHGQGPLSSTGELFF. CDR3 nucleotides: TGTGCCAGCAGCCATGGACAGGGGCCCCTCTCTTCCACCGGGGAGCTGTTTTTT.

The genes are TRBV24-1 and TRBJ2-1; D call uncertain. From germline, CDR1 is KGHDR and CDR2 SFDVKD. This CDR3 comprises 13 residues. V dropped 3 bases and J dropped 4 bases, with 6 bases sitting between them. In DNA form, the CDR3 reads TGTGCCACCAGTGATCCTCCATACAATGAGCAGTTCTTC. Its translation: CATSDPPYNEQFF.